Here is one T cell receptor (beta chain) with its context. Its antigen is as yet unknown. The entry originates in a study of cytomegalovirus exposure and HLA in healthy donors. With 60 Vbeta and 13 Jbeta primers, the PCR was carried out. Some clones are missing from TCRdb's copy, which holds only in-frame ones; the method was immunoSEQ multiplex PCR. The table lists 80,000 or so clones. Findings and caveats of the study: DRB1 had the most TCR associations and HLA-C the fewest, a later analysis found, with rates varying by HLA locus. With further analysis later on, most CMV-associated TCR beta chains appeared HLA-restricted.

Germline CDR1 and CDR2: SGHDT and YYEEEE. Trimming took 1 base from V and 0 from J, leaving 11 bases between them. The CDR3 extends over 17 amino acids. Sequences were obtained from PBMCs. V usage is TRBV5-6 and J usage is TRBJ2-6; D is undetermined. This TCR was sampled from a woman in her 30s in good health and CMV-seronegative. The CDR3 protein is CASSLSELNSGANVLTF. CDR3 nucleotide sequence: TGTGCCAGCAGCTTGTCCGAACTGAACTCTGGGGCCAACGTCCTGACTTTC.